This paragraph reports one T cell receptor (beta chain). Libraries were prepared by immunoSEQ multiplex PCR; TCRdb keeps only in-frame clonotypes and omits some of them. The repertoire has around 130,000 clones, approximately 93% of them found once; the top ten carry approximately 5.8%. Germline V gene data show CDR1 as SGHNT and CDR2 as YYREEE (reference sequence). CDR3 length: 13 residues. The V end was cut by 2 bases, the J end by 1 base, with 6 bases between. The data were obtained in a study of T cell changes during pregnancy in multiple sclerosis. This chain uses TRBV5-4 with TRBJ1-1; the D is unclear. Source: peripheral blood, taken before pregnancy. This clonotype was sampled from a female donor with multiple sclerosis, enrolled in a pregnancy study. The chain's CDR3 is CASSFHKNTEAFF. The CDR3 DNA reads as TGTGCCAGCAGCTTTCACAAGAACACTGAAGCTTTCTTT.